This passage covers 19 T cell receptor beta chains from one sample sequenced in a study of OX40 agonist ivuxolimab in advanced cancers. TCRdb keeps only in-frame clones here, not all; method: immunoSEQ multiplex PCR. Here the sample spans 65,000 to 90,000 clones, approximately 86% being singletons. The material sequenced was CD4+ or CD8+ T cells sorted from blood, taken in a trial of the OX40 agonist ivuxolimab. All receptors derive from an adult with an advanced solid tumor such as melanoma, head and neck, liver or kidney cancer.

This chain joins TRBV5-1 and TRBJ2-1; 8 nucleotides agree with TRBD2. V trimming: 4 bases; J trimming: 3 bases; junction bases outside the gene matches: 3. The CDR3 length is 14 residues. Germline V lookup: CDR1 SGHRS, CDR2 YFSETQ. In DNA form, the CDR3 reads TGCGCCAGCAGCCCAACTAGCGGCTACAATGAGCAGTTCTTC. It is translated as CASSPTSGYNEQFF. The full variable domain, with the rest looked up from reference TRBV5-1 and TRBJ2-1, is KAGVTQTPRYLIKTRGQQVTLSCSPISGHRSVSWYQQTPGQGLQFLFEYFSETQRNKGNFPGRFSGRQFSNSRSEMNVSTLELGDSALYLCASSPTSGYNEQFFGPGTRLTVL.

The chain links TRBV7-9 to TRBJ2-5; D is uncertain. Germline V gene sequence: CDR1 SEHNR, CDR2 FQNEAQ (reference sequence). This CDR3 comprises 12 residues. V was clipped by 5 bases and J by 0 bases, with 4 bases between them. The CDR3 bases are TGTGCCAGCAGCCCGTACCAAGAGACCCAGTACTTC. Protein product: CASSPYQETQYF.

This chain joins TRBV6-5 and TRBJ1-2; maybe TRBD1 (5 bases). The CDR3 extends over 15 amino acids. V lost 2 bases, J lost 2 bases, and 12 bases lay in between. Germline CDR1 and CDR2: MNHEY and SVGAGI. CDR3 region: CASSYGGKGNYGYTF. CDR3 DNA sequence: TGTGCCAGCAGTTACGGGGGAAAAGGCAACTATGGCTACACCTTC.

The chain couples TRBV19 to TRBJ1-4, with D perhaps TRBD1 (5 bases). The V gene's germline CDR1 is LNHDA and CDR2 SQIVND (reference sequence). V was cut by 6 bases and J by 0 bases, with 11 bases left in between. This CDR3 is 15 amino acids long. In DNA form, the CDR3 reads TGTGCCAGTAGCCCGGGACCGCCAACTAATGAAAAACTGTTTTTT. Its translation is CASSPGPPTNEKLFF.

The V call is TRBV7-9, the J call TRBJ1-1; D remains unclear. Germline V lookup: CDR1 SEHNR, CDR2 FQNEAQ (reference sequence). The length of the CDR3 is 15 residues. V was trimmed by 0 bases and J by 1 base, leaving 9 bases between them. The CDR3 coding sequence is TGTGCCAGCAGCTTAGCAGCCACAGCGAACACTGAAGCTTTCTTT. It encodes CASSLAATANTEAFF.

The V call is TRBV7-2, the J call TRBJ2-5, with D uncertain. The CDR3 runs to 15 residues. Trimming removed 5 bases at V and 0 bases at J, with 13 bases between. Per the germline V gene, CDR1 is SGHTA and CDR2 is FQGNSA. In nucleotides, the CDR3 is TGTGCCAGCAGCCCAGCCCCCCGCTACCAAGAGACCCAGTACTTC. It encodes CASSPAPRYQETQYF.

This clone showed up just a few times. The rearrangement links TRBV5-4 to TRBJ1-2, with D perhaps matching TRBD1 (6 bases). This CDR3 has 15 amino acids. Germline loops: CDR1 SGHNT, CDR2 YYREEE (reference sequence). The germline V and J ends were trimmed by 2 bases and 10 bases, with 21 bases remaining between them. The CDR3 spells CASSLGGHSGGVYTF. The CDR3 DNA reads as TGTGCCAGCAGCTTAGGGGGACACTCGGGTGGCGTCTACACCTTC. Complete variable domain (other parts from reference TRBV5-4 and TRBJ1-2): ETGVTQSPTHLIKTRGQQVTLRCSSQSGHNTVSWYQQALGQGPQFIFQYYREEENGRGNFPPRFSGLQFPNYSSELNVNALELDDSALYLCASSLGGHSGGVYTFGSGTRLTVV.

The J gene is TRBJ2-4, the V gene TRBV29-1; 9 bases line up with TRBD1. Per the germline V gene, CDR1 is SQVTM and CDR2 is ANQGSEA. The V gene end was trimmed by 4 bases and the J gene end by 8 bases; junction bases not matched to a gene: 0. The CDR3 is 11 residues long. CDR3 loop: CSVGDRDIQYF. Written as DNA, the CDR3 is TGCAGCGTTGGGGACAGGGACATTCAGTACTTC.

The rearrangement uses TRBV11-3 and TRBJ1-1; a possible D gene is TRBD1 (6 bases). Looked up from germline, CDR1 is SGHNT and CDR2 is YENEEA. The CDR3 runs to 15 residues. Trimming stripped 1 base from V and 4 bases from J, with 13 bases between. The CDR3 coding sequence is TGTGCCAGCAGCTTAGGTACAGGGTCCGGCACTGAAGCTTTCTTT. Translation gives CASSLGTGSGTEAFF. Looking up the rest from reference TRBV11-3 and TRBJ1-1 gives the full variable domain: EAGVVQSPRYKIIEKKQPVAFWCNPISGHNTLYWYLQNLGQGPELLIRYENEEAVDDSQLPKDRFSAERLKGVDSTLKIQPAELGDSAVYLCASSLGTGSGTEAFFGQGTRLTVV.

This chain uses TRBV19 with TRBJ1-1; weak D call: TRBD1 (5 bases). The CDR3 is 15 amino acids. Germline V lookup: CDR1 LNHDA, CDR2 SQIVND (reference sequence). Trimming took 3 bases from V and 1 from J, leaving 12 bases between them. The DNA for the CDR3 is TGTGCCAGTAGTATTTCGGTCAGGGAGAACACTGAAGCTTTCTTT. Translated, it gives CASSISVRENTEAFF.

In this sample, this clone turned up once. V is TRBV6-5 and J is TRBJ1-2; D uncertain. The CDR3 has 13 amino acids. V lost 6 bases, J lost 1 base, and 9 bases lay in between. In germline, CDR1 is MNHEY, CDR2 SVGAGI. The CDR3 region is CASRPTVNYGYTF. The DNA of the CDR3 is TGTGCCAGCAGACCGACGGTTAACTATGGCTACACCTTC.

The V and J genes are TRBV27 and TRBJ2-5; 10 bases are shared with TRBD1. Germline V gives CDR1 MNHEY, CDR2 SMNVEV (reference sequence). The length of the CDR3 is 15 residues. After removal of 6 bases from V and 6 bases from J, the junction contained 10 bases not matched to a gene. The CDR3 loop is CASRTPGTGVQTQYF. CDR3 in DNA: TGTGCCAGCAGGACGCCCGGGACAGGGGTTCAGACCCAGTACTTC.

This chain links TRBV29-1 with TRBJ2-7; a possible D gene is TRBD2 (5 bases). V lost 4 bases and J lost 5, with 15 bases in between. There are 13 residues in the CDR3. CDR1 is SQVTM and CDR2 is ANQGSEA in the germline V gene. DNA of the CDR3: TGCAGCGTTGGAAGGCAGGAGGTCCACGAGCAGTACTTC. Its translation is CSVGRQEVHEQYF.

V usage is TRBV6-1 and J usage is TRBJ2-5; D is ambiguous. From germline, CDR1 is MNHNS and CDR2 SASEGT. Trimming removed 4 bases at V and 5 bases at J, with 5 bases between. This CDR3 has 11 amino acids. CDR3 coding DNA: TGTGCCAGCAGTGGGATCGAGACCCAGTACTTC. Amino acids: CASSGIETQYF.

This clone was seen a handful of times. The chain recombines TRBV5-6 with TRBJ2-1; D not certain. Trimming cost V 1 base and J 1 base, with 9 bases left between them. The CDR3 loop spans 15 amino acids. CDR1 SGHDT and CDR2 YYEEEE come from the germline V gene. The CDR3 DNA reads TGTGCCAGCAGCTTGAGTGAACTATCCTACAATGAGCAGTTCTTC. Its protein is CASSLSELSYNEQFF.

This clone was observed a few times. The chain combines TRBV5-1 with TRBJ1-1, with 10 nucleotides matching TRBD1. Germline values: CDR1 SGHRS, CDR2 YFSETQ. The CDR3 sequence is 15 residues long. With 2 bases clipped from V and 2 bases from J, the junction kept 3 bases outside the gene matches. This CDR3 reads CASSLMTGGNTEAFF. The CDR3 DNA is TGCGCCAGCAGCTTAATGACAGGGGGCAACACTGAAGCTTTCTTT.

This clone was counted a single time. The V gene is TRBV10-3, the J gene TRBJ1-3; 7 bases are a match to TRBD1. This CDR3 has 15 residues. The trim removed 0 bases at V and 1 base at J, leaving 0 bases unmatched. CDR1 ENHRY and CDR2 SYGVKD come from the germline V gene. CDR3 sequence: CAISESTGSGNTIYF. CDR3 DNA sequence: TGTGCCATCAGTGAGTCGACAGGGTCTGGAAACACCATATATTTT.

V and J are TRBV5-1 and TRBJ1-1, with D hard to call. Trimming pared 0 bases from V and 1 base from J, leaving 13 bases between. The CDR3 loop spans 16 amino acids. Germline CDR1 reads SGHRS; CDR2 reads YFSETQ. The CDR3 reads CASSLGFRGSNTEAFF. The CDR3 region has the DNA TGCGCCAGCAGCTTGGGATTTCGGGGATCGAACACTGAAGCTTTCTTT.

The gene calls are TRBV6-6 and TRBJ1-5; D not resolved. Looked up from germline, CDR1 is MNHNY and CDR2 is SVGAGI (reference sequence). V lost 6 bases, J lost 2 bases, and 11 bases lay in between. CDR3 size: 14 residues. The CDR3 DNA follows: TGTGCCAGCAGCTCCGACATTGGCAATCAGCCCCAGCATTTT. Its translation: CASSSDIGNQPQHF.